This T cell receptor beta chain was observed in a study of T cell repertoires in cytomegalovirus infection. About the study: Public TCR beta signatures indicated both CMV infection and matching HLA type.

Trimming removed 3 bases from V and 3 bases from J; junction bases left unmatched: 8. Germline V gene lookup returns CDR1 SGHVS and CDR2 FNYEAQ. The CDR3 is 16 amino acids. One entry per CDR3 protein results from TCRdb running MiXCR on the reads. This sample has approximately 180,000 distinct CDR3 sequences, with roughly 15% found just once. The study, taken as a whole, reports: Cumulative public TCR beta family frequency identified carriers of CMV plus the relevant HLA. CMV-specific TCR beta clonotypes restricted by HLA-C were the ones dominating the ex vivo response.

Concerning this clonotype itself: The antigen is not known.

The source is a human donor in good health (CMV status not recorded). Some clones in this sample may be carry-over from other donors' samples. The chain combines TRBV7-6 with TRBJ1-1; TRBD1 matches 9 bases. Sequencing was performed on CD8+ T cells from PBMCs. For the CDR3, the DNA is TGTGCCAGCAGCTTTACTTTGGACAGGGGAGACACTGAAGCTTTCTTT. Its protein product is CASSFTLDRGDTEAFF.